A single sample gave rise to the 30 T cell receptor beta chains below, sequenced in a study of shared clonotypes between healthy human individuals. Assay: immunoSEQ multiplex PCR; the TCRdb copy retains only in-frame clones and omits some. The data hold 500,000 to 650,000 clones, with roughly 79% observed a single time. Sequencing was performed on PBMCs. These TCRs come from a woman aged 40 to 55 in good health. Some clones in this sample may be carry-over from other donors' samples.

This clone was counted a single time. The rearrangement joins TRBV18 to TRBJ2-3; no definite D call. The ends were cut back, 3 bases at V and 0 bases at J, with 7 bases in the middle. From germline, CDR1 is KGHSH and CDR2 LQKENI. The CDR3 has 14 residues. CDR3 in amino acids: CASSPTLSTDTQYF. CDR3 bases: TGTGCCAGCTCACCCACCCTTAGCACAGATACGCAGTATTTT. Combining the CDR3 with reference TRBV18 and TRBJ2-3 gives the whole variable domain NAGVMQNPRHLVRRRGQEARLRCSPMKGHSHVYWYRQLPEEGLKFMVYLQKENIIDESGMPKERFSAEFPKEGPSILRIQQVVRGDSAAYFCASSPTLSTDTQYFGPGTRLTVL.

DNA for the CDR3: TGTGCCAGCAGCCACCTAGGAGGGGCGGGAACTGAAGCTTTCTTT. Translated, it gives CASSHLGGAGTEAFF. The chain employs TRBV7-8 and TRBJ1-1; D is perhaps TRBD1 (5 bases). Germline V gene lookup returns CDR1 SGHVS and CDR2 FQNEAQ. The CDR3 has 15 residues. V was trimmed by 5 bases and J by 5 bases, leaving 18 bases between them.

The chain uses TRBV28 and TRBJ2-7; D is unresolved. The germline V and J ends were trimmed by 6 bases and 4 bases, with 7 bases remaining between them. The CDR3 is 11 amino acids. CDR1 and CDR2 from the germline V gene are MDHEN and SYDVKM. The CDR3 DNA reads as TGTGCCAGCAGCCCCCGGTACGAGCAGTACTTC. This sequence encodes CASSPRYEQYF. Complete variable domain (other parts from reference TRBV28 and TRBJ2-7): DVKVTQSSRYLVKRTGEKVFLECVQDMDHENMFWYRQDPGLGLRLIYFSYDVKMKEKGDIPEGYSVSREKKERFSLILESASTNQTSMYLCASSPRYEQYFGPGTRLTVT.

The chain carries TRBV15 and TRBJ2-2; a weak D match, TRBD1 (5 bases). The CDR3 contains 15 residues. V was pared by 4 bases and J by 3 bases, with 12 bases between. CDR1 and CDR2 from the germline V gene are LNHNV and YYDKDF (reference sequence). CDR3 loop: CATSTRLGDTGELFF. The CDR3 DNA reads as TGTGCCACCAGCACCCGGCTAGGGGACACCGGGGAGCTGTTTTTT.

This chain uses TRBV27 with TRBJ2-3; 10 bases are shared with TRBD1. Germline V gene sequence: CDR1 MNHEY, CDR2 SMNVEV (reference sequence). V shed 5 bases and J 6 bases; nucleotides not matched to a gene: 5. This CDR3 region has 14 residues. The CDR3 reads CASSTRTGGDTQYF. The DNA for the CDR3 is TGTGCCAGCAGTACGAGGACAGGGGGGGATACGCAGTATTTT.

In this sample, this clone turned up many times. This sequence joins TRBV4-2 and TRBJ2-1; 13 bases match TRBD2. Germline V gene data show CDR1 as LGHNA and CDR2 as YNFKEQ. Losses at the gene ends were 4 bases for V and 7 bases for J; bases not matched to a gene: 7. The CDR3 covers 16 residues. The CDR3 DNA reads as TGTGCCAGCAGCCGGCCGGGACTAGCGGGAAGTAATGAGCAGTTCTTC. Residues: CASSRPGLAGSNEQFF.

This clone was counted at least ten times. At the DNA level, this CDR3 is encoded by other sequences in the same sample as well. V and J are TRBV9 and TRBJ1-4; no reliable D call. The CDR3 extends over 13 amino acids. With 4 bases removed from V and 4 bases from J, the gap between germline ends came to 8 bases. Germline V lookup: CDR1 SGDLS, CDR2 YYNGEE. The CDR3 protein is CASSPWDNEKLFF. The CDR3, as DNA: TGTGCCAGCAGCCCCTGGGATAATGAAAAACTGTTTTTT.

This clone was detected only once. This sequence joins TRBV7-9 and TRBJ1-2; 7 bases align to TRBD1. J lost 2 bases, V lost 5 bases, and 11 bases had no gene match. CDR3 length: 16 residues. CDR1 SEHNR and CDR2 FQNEAQ come from the germline V gene (reference sequence). The CDR3 region has the DNA TGTGCCAGCAGCACCCGAGGGGGACAGTCAAACTATGGCTACACCTTC. Encoded protein: CASSTRGGQSNYGYTF.

V is TRBV30 and J is TRBJ1-4; weak D call: TRBD1 (5 bases). Per germline, CDR1 GTSNPN and CDR2 SVGIG (reference sequence). The CDR3 sequence is 14 residues long. V was trimmed by 3 bases and J by 6 bases, leaving 14 bases between them. CDR3 DNA: TGTGCCTGGAGCCGGGACGGGGCTGATGAAAAACTGTTTTTT. Amino acids: CAWSRDGADEKLFF.

V gene TRBV30 combines with J gene TRBJ2-2; TRBD2 aligns across 7 bases. With 7 bases clipped from V and 1 base from J, the junction kept 6 bases outside the gene matches. Germline CDR1 GTSNPN, CDR2 SVGIG (reference sequence). This CDR3 spans 14 amino acids. The DNA for the CDR3 is TGTGCCTTCCGAGCGGGAATGAACACCGGGGAGCTGTTTTTT. Protein sequence: CAFRAGMNTGELFF. Variable domain in full (rest from reference TRBV30 and TRBJ2-2): SQTIHQWPATLVQPVGSPLSLECTVEGTSNPNLYWYRQAAGRGLQLLFYSVGIGQISSEVPQNLSASRPQDRQFILSSKKLLLSDSGFYLCAFRAGMNTGELFFGEGSRLTVL.

The chain employs TRBV7-9 and TRBJ1-6; TRBD1 might be the D (5 bases). Between the trimmed V and J ends, which lost 6 bases and 9 bases, there was a span of 12 bases. The V gene's germline CDR1 is SEHNR and CDR2 FQNEAQ (reference sequence). CDR3 length: 13 residues. CDR3 in amino acids: CASRPEGVSPLHF. The CDR3 region has the DNA TGTGCCAGCAGACCAGAAGGGGTTTCACCCCTCCACTTT.

The chain links TRBV6-1 to TRBJ2-3; the match to TRBD2 covers 12 bases. CDR3 length: 15 residues. V lost 4 bases to trimming and J lost 4 bases; unmatched junction nucleotides: 3. Germline CDR1 reads MNHNS; CDR2 reads SASEGT. CDR3 nucleotide sequence: TGTGCCAGCAGTGGGCGACTAGCGGGAGCAGATACGCAGTATTTT. Amino acids: CASSGRLAGADTQYF.

This clone showed up many times. The same CDR3 also results from other DNA sequences found in this sample. The chain is built from TRBV30 and TRBJ2-2; D gene ambiguous. Per germline, CDR1 GTSNPN and CDR2 SVGIG (reference sequence). The CDR3 loop spans 12 amino acids. The ends were cut back, 5 bases at V and 3 bases at J, with 7 bases in the middle. CDR3 DNA sequence: TGTGCCTGGTCGTGGGACACCGGGGAGCTGTTTTTT. Protein: CAWSWDTGELFF.

V is TRBV19 and J is TRBJ2-7; D ambiguous. The CDR3 totals 13 residues. Germline CDR1 reads LNHDA; CDR2 reads SQIVND (reference sequence). V was pared by 3 bases and J by 1 base, with 7 bases between. DNA of the CDR3: TGTGCCAGTAGTATCCCACAGTCCTACGAGCAGTACTTC. This gives the protein CASSIPQSYEQYF.

The CDR3, as DNA: TGTGCCAGCAGCTTAGCACAGATATATGAAGCTTTCTTT. It translates to CASSLAQIYEAFF. The chain combines TRBV7-2 with TRBJ1-1, with D hard to call. Germline loops: CDR1 SGHTA, CDR2 FQGNSA. The CDR3 is 13 residues long. V shed 0 bases and J shed 7 bases, with 9 bases lying between them. Supplemented by reference TRBV7-2 and TRBJ1-1, the full variable domain reads GAGVSQSPSNKVTEKGKDVELRCDPISGHTALYWYRQSLGQGLEFLIYFQGNSAPDKSGLPSDRFSAERTGGSVSTLTIQRTQQEDSAVYLCASSLAQIYEAFFGQGTRLTVV.

V usage is TRBV2 and J usage is TRBJ2-7, with D possibly matching TRBD1 (5 bases). Germline CDR1 is SNHLY and CDR2 is FYNNEI. The V gene lost 4 bases and the J gene lost 3 bases, with 10 bases spanning the gap. The CDR3 contains 13 residues. CDR3 amino acids: CASSGGKIYEQYF. CDR3 DNA: TGTGCCAGCAGTGGGGGCAAGATCTACGAGCAGTACTTC. Supplemented by reference TRBV2 and TRBJ2-7, the full variable domain reads EPEVTQTPSHQVTQMGQEVILRCVPISNHLYFYWYRQILGQKVEFLVSFYNNEISEKSEIFDDQFSVERPDGSNFTLKIRSTKLEDSAMYFCASSGGKIYEQYFGPGTRLTVT.

This clone has a single count. The rearrangement links TRBV28 to TRBJ2-7; no clear D. Germline values: CDR1 MDHEN, CDR2 SYDVKM. The CDR3 totals 14 residues. V lost 3 bases and J lost 3, with 12 bases in between. CDR3 protein: CASSFMGNYYEQYF. CDR3 nucleotides: TGTGCCAGCAGTTTCATGGGGAACTACTACGAGCAGTACTTC.

This chain uses TRBV4-3 with TRBJ1-4, with TRBD1 matching over 8 bases. CDR3 length: 17 residues. J was trimmed by 6 bases and V by 1 base; bases with no gene match: 10. Germline assignment: CDR1 LGHNA and CDR2 YSLEER. DNA for the CDR3: TGCGCCAGCAGCCAAGGGGTATGGGACAGGATTTATGAAAAACTGTTTTTT. Its translation is CASSQGVWDRIYEKLFF.

The chain carries TRBV15 and TRBJ1-5; maybe TRBD1 (5 bases). V lost 1 base, J lost 2 bases, and 12 bases lay in between. Germline lookup yields CDR1 LNHNV and CDR2 YYDKDF (reference sequence). The CDR3 consists of 16 residues. CDR3 in amino acids: CATSRVLGRGNQPQHF. CDR3 in DNA: TGTGCCACCAGCAGAGTCTTGGGCAGGGGCAATCAGCCCCAGCATTTT.

DNA for the CDR3: TGTGCCAGCAGCTTAGACCTAGCGGGAGTTGATACGCAGTATTTT. Encoded protein: CASSLDLAGVDTQYF. The chain is built from TRBV11-1 and TRBJ2-3, with 10 bases identical to TRBD2. Germline-derived CDR1 and CDR2 are SGHAT and FQDESV (reference sequence). This CDR3 has 15 residues. V was pared by 1 base and J by 6 bases, with 4 bases of the junction left unmatched.

This chain uses TRBV7-2 with TRBJ1-2; D unclear. V shed 5 bases and J shed 4 bases, with 14 bases lying between them. The CDR3 has 14 amino acids. Germline V CDR1 and CDR2: SGHTA, FQGNSA. The CDR3 DNA sequence: TGTGCCAGCAGCCCTGGACGGGGAAGCTATGGCTACACCTTC. This translates into CASSPGRGSYGYTF. Drawing the rest from reference TRBV7-2 and TRBJ1-2, the complete variable domain is GAGVSQSPSNKVTEKGKDVELRCDPISGHTALYWYRQSLGQGLEFLIYFQGNSAPDKSGLPSDRFSAERTGGSVSTLTIQRTQQEDSAVYLCASSPGRGSYGYTFGSGTRLTVV.

The J gene is TRBJ2-3, the V gene TRBV5-4, with D possibly TRBD2 on 6 matching bases. V was clipped by 4 bases and J by 1 base, with 13 bases between them. This CDR3 is 15 amino acids long. Looked up from germline, CDR1 is SGHNT and CDR2 is YYREEE (reference sequence). CDR3 region: CASSKPGLRTDTQYF. In nucleotides, the CDR3 is TGTGCCAGCAGCAAACCGGGACTCCGCACAGATACGCAGTATTTT.

This clone was observed at least ten times. The CDR3 DNA is TGTGCCAGCAGCCAGGACAGGGGTACTGAAGCTTTCTTT. Translated, it gives CASSQDRGTEAFF. The chain recombines TRBV4-2 with TRBJ1-1; 9 nucleotides match TRBD1. Germline assignment: CDR1 LGHNA and CDR2 YNFKEQ. The trim removed 3 bases at V and 5 bases at J, leaving 1 base unmatched. This CDR3 is built from 13 residues.

As to this clone: A much larger clone lies a single base off, so this may be a read error. The rearrangement joins TRBV10-3 to TRBJ2-7; D possibly uses TRBD1 or TRBD2 (5 bases each). Trimming left V 7 bases short and J 0 bases short, with 13 bases between. CDR1 and CDR2 from the germline V gene are ENHRY and SYGVKD. The CDR3 covers 14 residues. The chain's CDR3 is CAITGGDLSYEQYF. CDR3 nucleotides: TGTGCCATCACTGGGGGAGACCTCTCCTACGAGCAGTACTTC.

CDR3 nucleotide sequence: TGTGCCAGCAGCATAGGGGACAGTAACTACGAGCAGTACTTC. Its protein is CASSIGDSNYEQYF. The chain recombines TRBV5-4 with TRBJ2-5; the match to TRBD1 covers 7 bases. The tail of the sequence fits TRBJ2-7 better, so the J call may be wrong. Germline-derived CDR1 and CDR2 are SGHNT and YYREEE (reference sequence). The length of the CDR3 is 14 residues.

The chain links TRBV27 to TRBJ2-7; 9 bases match TRBD2. After removal of 6 bases from V and 4 bases from J, the junction contained 7 bases not matched to a gene. Looked up from germline, CDR1 is MNHEY and CDR2 is SMNVEV (reference sequence). The CDR3 covers 14 residues. The CDR3 coding sequence is TGTGCCAGCAGGCGGGCGGGAGGGCGGTACGAGCAGTACTTC. Translated, it gives CASRRAGGRYEQYF.

The rearrangement joins TRBV7-2 to TRBJ2-7; D might be TRBD2 (5 bases). Germline V gene lookup returns CDR1 SGHTA and CDR2 FQGNSA. The CDR3 length is 14 residues. V was shortened by 5 bases and J by 6 bases, with 17 bases between the two germline ends. CDR3 region: CASSRGRQTPEQYF. CDR3 coding DNA: TGTGCCAGCAGCCGAGGGCGCCAAACTCCCGAGCAGTACTTC.

This chain uses TRBV5-6 with TRBJ1-4; D uncertain. Germline V gene sequence: CDR1 SGHDT, CDR2 YYEEEE. CDR3 length: 15 residues. Trimming took off 1 base at V and 8 bases at J, with 15 bases between the two ends. The CDR3 region has the DNA TGTGCCAGCAGCTTGTGGCGGGGAGGTGTCGAAAAACTGTTTTTT. It yields the protein CASSLWRGGVEKLFF.

To note about this clone: The junction departs from germline at one end; a sequencing error may be responsible. This sequence joins TRBV7-7 and TRBJ2-5, with a tentative D call TRBD2 (5 bases). CDR3 length: 15 residues. Germline CDR1 and CDR2: SSHAT and FNYEAQ (reference sequence). CDR3 DNA: TGTGCTAGCAGCTTAGTGGGGAGCGGCCAAGAGACCCAGTACTTC. Encoded protein: CASSLVGSGQETQYF.

The CDR3 coding sequence is TGTGCCAGCTCACCGAGACAGGCCACTGAAGCTTTCTTT. Residues: CASSPRQATEAFF. The chain joins TRBV18 to TRBJ1-1, with D perhaps matching TRBD1 (6 bases). This CDR3 spans 13 amino acids. Germline V gene lookup returns CDR1 KGHSH and CDR2 LQKENI. The V end lost 3 bases, the J end lost 4 bases, and 9 bases lay between the germline ends. The complete variable domain, with remaining parts taken from reference TRBV18 and TRBJ1-1, reads NAGVMQNPRHLVRRRGQEARLRCSPMKGHSHVYWYRQLPEEGLKFMVYLQKENIIDESGMPKERFSAEFPKEGPSILRIQQVVRGDSAAYFCASSPRQATEAFFGQGTRLTVV.